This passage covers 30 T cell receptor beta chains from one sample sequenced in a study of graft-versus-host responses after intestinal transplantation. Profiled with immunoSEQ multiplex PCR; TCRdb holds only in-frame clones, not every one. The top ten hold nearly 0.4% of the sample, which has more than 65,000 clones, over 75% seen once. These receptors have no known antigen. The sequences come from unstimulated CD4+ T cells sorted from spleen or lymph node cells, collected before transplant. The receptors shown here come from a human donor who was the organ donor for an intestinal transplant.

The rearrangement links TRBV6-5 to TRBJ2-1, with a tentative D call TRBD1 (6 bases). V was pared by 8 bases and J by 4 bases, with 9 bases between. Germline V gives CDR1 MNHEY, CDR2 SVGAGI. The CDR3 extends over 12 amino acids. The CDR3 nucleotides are TGTGCCAGCGGAAGGGGGTACAATGAGCAGTTCTTC. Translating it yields CASGRGYNEQFF.

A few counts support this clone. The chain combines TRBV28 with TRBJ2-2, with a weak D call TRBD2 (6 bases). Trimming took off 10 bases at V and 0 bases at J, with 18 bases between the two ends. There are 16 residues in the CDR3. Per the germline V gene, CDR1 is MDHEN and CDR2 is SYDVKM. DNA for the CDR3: TGTGCCACCATTTTGGGGGGTGTCGCGAACACCGGGGAGCTGTTTTTT. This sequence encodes CATILGGVANTGELFF. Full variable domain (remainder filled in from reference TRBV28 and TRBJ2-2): DVKVTQSSRYLVKRTGEKVFLECVQDMDHENMFWYRQDPGLGLRLIYFSYDVKMKEKGDIPEGYSVSREKKERFSLILESASTNQTSMYLCATILGGVANTGELFFGEGSRLTVL.

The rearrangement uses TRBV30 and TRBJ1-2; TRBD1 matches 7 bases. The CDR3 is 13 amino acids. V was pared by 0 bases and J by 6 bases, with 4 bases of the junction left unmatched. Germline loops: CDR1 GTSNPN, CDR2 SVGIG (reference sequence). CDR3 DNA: TGTGCCTGGAGTGTACAGGGGTTCGATGGCTACACCTTC. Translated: CAWSVQGFDGYTF.

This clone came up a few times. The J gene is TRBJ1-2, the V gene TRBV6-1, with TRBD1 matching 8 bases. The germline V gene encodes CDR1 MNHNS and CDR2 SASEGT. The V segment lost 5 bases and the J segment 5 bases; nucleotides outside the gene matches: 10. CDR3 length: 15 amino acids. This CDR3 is CASSLKPQGEYGYTF. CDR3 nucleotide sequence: TGTGCCAGCAGTCTGAAACCACAGGGGGAATATGGCTACACCTTC.

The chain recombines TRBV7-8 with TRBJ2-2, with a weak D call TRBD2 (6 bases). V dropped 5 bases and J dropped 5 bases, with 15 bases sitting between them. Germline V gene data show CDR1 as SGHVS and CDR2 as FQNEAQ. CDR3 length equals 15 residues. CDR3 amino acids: CASSDVTRSTGELFF. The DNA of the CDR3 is TGTGCCAGCAGCGATGTGACTAGATCGACCGGGGAGCTGTTTTTT.

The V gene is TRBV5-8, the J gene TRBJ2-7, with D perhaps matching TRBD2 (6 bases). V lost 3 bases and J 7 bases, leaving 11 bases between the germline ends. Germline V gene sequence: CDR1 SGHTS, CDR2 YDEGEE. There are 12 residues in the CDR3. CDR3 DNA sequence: TGTGCCAGCAGCTGGGGCCGGGGGGAGCAGTACGTC. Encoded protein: CASSWGRGEQYV.

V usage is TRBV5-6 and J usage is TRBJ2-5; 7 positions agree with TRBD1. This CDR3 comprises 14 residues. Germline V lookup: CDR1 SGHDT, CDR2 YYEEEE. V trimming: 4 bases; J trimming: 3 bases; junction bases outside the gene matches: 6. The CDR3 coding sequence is TGTGCCAGCAGCCCGACAGGGAGAGAAGAGACCCAGTACTTC. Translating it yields CASSPTGREETQYF.

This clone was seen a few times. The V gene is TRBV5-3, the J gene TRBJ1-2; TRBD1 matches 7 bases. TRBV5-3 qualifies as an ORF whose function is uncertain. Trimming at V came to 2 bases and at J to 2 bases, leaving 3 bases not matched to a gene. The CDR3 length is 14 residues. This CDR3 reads CARSFGQVNYGYTF. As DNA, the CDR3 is TGTGCCAGAAGCTTTGGACAGGTCAACTATGGCTACACCTTC.

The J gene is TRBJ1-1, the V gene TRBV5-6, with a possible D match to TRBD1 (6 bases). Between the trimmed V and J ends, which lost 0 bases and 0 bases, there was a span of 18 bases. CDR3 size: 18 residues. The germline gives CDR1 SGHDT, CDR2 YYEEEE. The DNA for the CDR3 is TGTGCCAGCAGCTTGGGTCCAGGGGTGGGATTGATGAACACTGAAGCTTTCTTT. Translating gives CASSLGPGVGLMNTEAFF.

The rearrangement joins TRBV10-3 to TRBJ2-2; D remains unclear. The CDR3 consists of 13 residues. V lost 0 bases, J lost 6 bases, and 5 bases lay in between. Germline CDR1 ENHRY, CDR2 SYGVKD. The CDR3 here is CAISESSPGELFF. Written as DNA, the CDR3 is TGTGCCATCAGTGAGTCAAGCCCCGGGGAGCTGTTTTTT.

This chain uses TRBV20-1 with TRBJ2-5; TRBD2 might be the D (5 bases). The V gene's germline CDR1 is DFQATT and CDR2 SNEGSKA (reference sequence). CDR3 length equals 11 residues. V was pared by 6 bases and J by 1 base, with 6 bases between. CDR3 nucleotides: TGCAGTGCGAGGGTCCAAGAGACCCAGTACTTC. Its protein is CSARVQETQYF.

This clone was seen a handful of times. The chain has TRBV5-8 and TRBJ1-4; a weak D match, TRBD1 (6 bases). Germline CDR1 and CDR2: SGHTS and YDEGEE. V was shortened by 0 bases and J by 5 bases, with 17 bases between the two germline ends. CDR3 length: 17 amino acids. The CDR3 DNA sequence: TGTGCCAGCAGCTTGGAAGGAACAGGGCGGGGGAATGAAAAACTGTTTTTT. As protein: CASSLEGTGRGNEKLFF.

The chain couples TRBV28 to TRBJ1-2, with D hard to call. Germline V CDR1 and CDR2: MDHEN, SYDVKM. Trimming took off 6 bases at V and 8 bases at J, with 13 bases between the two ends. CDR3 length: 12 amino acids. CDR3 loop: CASRTVRGGYTF. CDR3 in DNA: TGTGCCAGCAGAACGGTGCGCGGCGGCTACACCTTC.

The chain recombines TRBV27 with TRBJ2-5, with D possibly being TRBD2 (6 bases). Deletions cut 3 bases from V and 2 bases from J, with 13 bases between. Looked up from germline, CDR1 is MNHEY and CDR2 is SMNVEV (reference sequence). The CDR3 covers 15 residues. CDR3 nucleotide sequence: TGTGCCAGCAGTTTTGGGGGGATGAGACAAGAGACCCAGTACTTC. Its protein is CASSFGGMRQETQYF.

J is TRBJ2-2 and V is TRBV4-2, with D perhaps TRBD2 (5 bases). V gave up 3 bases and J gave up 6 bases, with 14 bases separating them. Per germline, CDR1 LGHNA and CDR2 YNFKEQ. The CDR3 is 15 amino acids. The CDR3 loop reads CASSHEVLEAGELFF. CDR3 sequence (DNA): TGTGCCAGCAGCCATGAAGTTTTGGAGGCCGGGGAGCTGTTTTTT.

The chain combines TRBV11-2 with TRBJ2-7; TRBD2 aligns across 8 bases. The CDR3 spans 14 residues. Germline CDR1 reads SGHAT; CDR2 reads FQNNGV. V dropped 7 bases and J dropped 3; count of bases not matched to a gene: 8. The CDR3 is CASNPAGANYEQYV. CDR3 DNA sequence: TGTGCCAGCAATCCAGCGGGGGCAAACTACGAGCAGTACGTC.

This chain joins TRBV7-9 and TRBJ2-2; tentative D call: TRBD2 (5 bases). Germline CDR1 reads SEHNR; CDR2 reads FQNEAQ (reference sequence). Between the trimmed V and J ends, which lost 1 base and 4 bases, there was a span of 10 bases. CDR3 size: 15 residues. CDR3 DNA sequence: TGTGCCAGCAGCTTAGATCGCCGGGGCACCGGGGAGCTGTTTTTT. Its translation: CASSLDRRGTGELFF.

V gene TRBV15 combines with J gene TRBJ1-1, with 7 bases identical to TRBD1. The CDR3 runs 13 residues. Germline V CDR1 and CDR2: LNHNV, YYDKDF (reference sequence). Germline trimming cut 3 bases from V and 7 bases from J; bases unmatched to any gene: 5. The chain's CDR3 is CATSRTGISEAFF. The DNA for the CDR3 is TGTGCCACCAGCAGGACAGGGATCAGTGAAGCTTTCTTT.

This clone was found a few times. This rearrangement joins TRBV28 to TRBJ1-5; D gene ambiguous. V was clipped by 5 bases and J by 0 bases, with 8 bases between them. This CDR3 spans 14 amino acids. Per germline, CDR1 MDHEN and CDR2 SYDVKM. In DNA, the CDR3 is TGTGCCAGCAGTCCCCCTAATAGCAATCAGCCCCAGCATTTT. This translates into CASSPPNSNQPQHF.

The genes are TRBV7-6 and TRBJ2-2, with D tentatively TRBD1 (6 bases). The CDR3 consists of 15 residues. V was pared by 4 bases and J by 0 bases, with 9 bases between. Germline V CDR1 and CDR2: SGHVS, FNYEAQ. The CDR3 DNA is TGTGCCAGCAGCTCAGGGGCATCGAACACCGGGGAGCTGTTTTTT. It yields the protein CASSSGASNTGELFF. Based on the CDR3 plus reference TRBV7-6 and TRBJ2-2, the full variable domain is GAGVSQSPRYKVTKRGQDVALRCDPISGHVSLYWYRQALGQGPEFLTYFNYEAQQDKSGLPNDRFSAERPEGSISTLTIQRTEQRDSAMYRCASSSGASNTGELFFGEGSRLTVL.

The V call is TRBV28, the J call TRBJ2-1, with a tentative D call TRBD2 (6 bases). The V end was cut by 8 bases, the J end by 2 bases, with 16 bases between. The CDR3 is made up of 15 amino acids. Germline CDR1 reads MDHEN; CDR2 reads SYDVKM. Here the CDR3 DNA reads TGTGCCAGCCGCGAGGCGGGGACCGCCTACAATGAGCAGTTCTTC. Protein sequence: CASREAGTAYNEQFF.

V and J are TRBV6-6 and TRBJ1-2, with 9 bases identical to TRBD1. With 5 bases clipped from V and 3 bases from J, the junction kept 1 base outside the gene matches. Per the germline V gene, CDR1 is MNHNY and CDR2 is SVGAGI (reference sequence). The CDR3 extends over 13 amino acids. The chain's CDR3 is CASSRDRDYGYTF. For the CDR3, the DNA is TGTGCCAGCAGTCGGGACAGGGACTATGGCTACACCTTC.

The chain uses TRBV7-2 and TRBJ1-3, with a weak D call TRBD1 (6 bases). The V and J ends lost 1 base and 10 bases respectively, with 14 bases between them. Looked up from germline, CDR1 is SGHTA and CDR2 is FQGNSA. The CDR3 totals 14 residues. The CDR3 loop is CASSLVQRQGTIYF. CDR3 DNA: TGTGCCAGCAGCTTAGTTCAGCGGCAGGGGACCATATATTTT.

The CDR3 region is CASSSVGDTQYF. In DNA, the CDR3 is TGTGCCAGCAGCTCCGTCGGAGATACGCAGTATTTT. The chain recombines TRBV13 with TRBJ2-3; no definite D call. CDR1 and CDR2 from the germline V gene are PRHDT and FYEKMQ (reference sequence). The V gene lost 4 bases and the J gene lost 5 bases, with 7 bases spanning the gap. The CDR3 spans 12 residues.

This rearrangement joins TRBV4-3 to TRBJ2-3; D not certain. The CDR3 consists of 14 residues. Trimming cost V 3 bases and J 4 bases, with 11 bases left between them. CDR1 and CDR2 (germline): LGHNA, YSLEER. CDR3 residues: CASSHRSYADTQYF. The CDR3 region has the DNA TGCGCCAGCAGCCACCGCAGTTATGCAGATACGCAGTATTTT.

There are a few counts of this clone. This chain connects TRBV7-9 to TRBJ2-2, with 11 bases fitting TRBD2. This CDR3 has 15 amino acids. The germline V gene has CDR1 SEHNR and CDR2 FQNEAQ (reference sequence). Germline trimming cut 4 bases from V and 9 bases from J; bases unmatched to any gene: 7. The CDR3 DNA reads TGTGCCAGCAGCTCCTTAGCGGGGGGGCCCCGGGAGCTGTTTTTT. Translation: CASSSLAGGPRELFF. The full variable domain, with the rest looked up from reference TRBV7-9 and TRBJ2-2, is DTGVSQNPRHKITKRGQNVTFRCDPISEHNRLYWYRQTLGQGPEFLTYFQNEAQLEKSRLLSDRFSAERPKGSFSTLEIQRTEQGDSAMYLCASSSLAGGPRELFFGEGSRLTVL.

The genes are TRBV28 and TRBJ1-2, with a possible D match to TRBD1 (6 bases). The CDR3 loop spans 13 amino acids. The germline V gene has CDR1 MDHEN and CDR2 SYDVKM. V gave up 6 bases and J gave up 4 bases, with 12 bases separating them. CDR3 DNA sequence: TGTGCCAGCAGGCAAACAGGGATCTATGGCTACACCTTC. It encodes CASRQTGIYGYTF.

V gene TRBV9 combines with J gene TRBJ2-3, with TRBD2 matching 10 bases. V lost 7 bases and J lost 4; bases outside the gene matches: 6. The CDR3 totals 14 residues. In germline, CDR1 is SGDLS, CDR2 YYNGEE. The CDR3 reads CASGTSVAPDTQYF. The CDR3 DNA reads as TGTGCCAGCGGGACTAGCGTCGCCCCAGATACGCAGTATTTT.

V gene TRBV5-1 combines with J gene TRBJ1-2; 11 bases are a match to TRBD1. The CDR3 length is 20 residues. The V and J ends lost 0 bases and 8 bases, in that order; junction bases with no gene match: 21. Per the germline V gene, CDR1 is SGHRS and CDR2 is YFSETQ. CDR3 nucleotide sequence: TGCGCCAGCAGCTTGGCAAACGGACAGGGGGCGCCGGGTTTTGGATGGGGCTACACCTTC. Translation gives CASSLANGQGAPGFGWGYTF.

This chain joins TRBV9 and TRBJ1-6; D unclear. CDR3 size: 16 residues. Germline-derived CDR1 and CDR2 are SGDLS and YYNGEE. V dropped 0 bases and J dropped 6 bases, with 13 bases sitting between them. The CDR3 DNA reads TGTGCCAGCAGCGTAGCTCCCGGACTCCTTAATTCACCCCTCCACTTT. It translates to CASSVAPGLLNSPLHF.